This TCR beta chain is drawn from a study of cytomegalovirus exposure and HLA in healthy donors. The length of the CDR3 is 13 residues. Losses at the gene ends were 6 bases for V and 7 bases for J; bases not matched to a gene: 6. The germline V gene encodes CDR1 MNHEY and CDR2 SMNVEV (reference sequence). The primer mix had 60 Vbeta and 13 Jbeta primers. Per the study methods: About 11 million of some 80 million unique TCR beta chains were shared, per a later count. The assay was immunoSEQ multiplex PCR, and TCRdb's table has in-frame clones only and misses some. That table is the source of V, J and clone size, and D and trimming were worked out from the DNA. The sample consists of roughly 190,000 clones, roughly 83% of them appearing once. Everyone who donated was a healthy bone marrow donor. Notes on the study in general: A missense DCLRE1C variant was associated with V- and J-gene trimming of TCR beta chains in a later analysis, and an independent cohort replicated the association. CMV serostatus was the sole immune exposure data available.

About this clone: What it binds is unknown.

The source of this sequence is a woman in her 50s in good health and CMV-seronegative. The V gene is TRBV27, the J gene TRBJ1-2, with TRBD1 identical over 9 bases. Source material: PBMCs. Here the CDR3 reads CASRAGTGFGYTF. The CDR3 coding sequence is TGTGCCAGCAGGGCCGGGACAGGGTTTGGCTACACCTTC.